This is a list of T cell receptor beta chains from one sample in a study of control samples from healthy donors and cancer patients. TCRdb's table, derived via immunoSEQ multiplex PCR, lists solely in-frame clones and lacks some. The sample has some 120,000 clones; roughly 84% are singletons. The sequencing sample was made of blood. The receptors come from a middle-aged man in good health. Both conserved end residues are part of each CDR3. Each record gives: V gene, J gene, CDR3 length, CDR3 protein.

v_gene: TRBV5-6; j_gene: TRBJ2-1; len: 15; CDR3aa: CASSGNRAPYNEQFF
v_gene: TRBV4-1; j_gene: TRBJ2-3; len: 16; CDR3aa: CASTPGNSGSTDTQYF
v_gene: TRBV28; j_gene: TRBJ2-7; len: 15; CDR3aa: CASSPGGPRTYEQYF
v_gene: TRBV30; j_gene: TRBJ2-5; len: 14; CDR3aa: CACNGGGGQETQYF
v_gene: TRBV7-2; j_gene: TRBJ1-2; len: 15; CDR3aa: CASRLQPGGNYGYTF
v_gene: TRBV28; j_gene: TRBJ2-5; len: 15; CDR3aa: CASSFFGNLQETQYF
v_gene: TRBV12-3/TRBV12-4; j_gene: TRBJ2-5; len: 11; CDR3aa: CASSALETQYF
v_gene: TRBV4-1; j_gene: TRBJ2-5; len: 17; CDR3aa: CASSQDRMGSIQETQYF
v_gene: TRBV7-9; j_gene: TRBJ2-2; len: 14; CDR3aa: CASSSGTETGELFF
v_gene: TRBV9; j_gene: TRBJ2-1; len: 15; CDR3aa: CASSTNRGHGNEQFF
v_gene: TRBV9; j_gene: TRBJ1-3; len: 15; CDR3aa: CASSVDPTGGNTIYF
v_gene: TRBV27; j_gene: TRBJ2-3; len: 16; CDR3aa: CASSFHTSGGADTQYF
v_gene: TRBV29-1; j_gene: TRBJ1-2; len: 13; CDR3aa: CSVDLESNYGYTF
v_gene: TRBV18; j_gene: TRBJ1-4; len: 15; CDR3aa: CASSPGQGANEKLFF
v_gene: TRBV19; j_gene: TRBJ2-1; len: 16; CDR3aa: CASSAPGTGLRNEQFF
v_gene: TRBV6-5; j_gene: TRBJ2-7; len: 14; CDR3aa: CASTREGPTYEQYF
v_gene: TRBV7-3; j_gene: TRBJ2-2; len: 15; CDR3aa: CASSLGTGHTGELFF
v_gene: TRBV12-3/TRBV12-4; j_gene: TRBJ1-3; len: 12; CDR3aa: CASSTYGNTIYF
v_gene: TRBV7-9; j_gene: TRBJ1-3; len: 14; CDR3aa: CASSLGVGGNTIYF
v_gene: TRBV6-6; j_gene: TRBJ1-2; len: 15; CDR3aa: CASTPSGQGGYGYTF
v_gene: TRBV7-2; j_gene: TRBJ2-3; len: 11; CDR3aa: CASKSRDTQYF
v_gene: TRBV27; j_gene: TRBJ2-6; len: 13; CDR3aa: CASSVSGANVLTF
v_gene: TRBV2; j_gene: TRBJ2-3; len: 18; CDR3aa: CAIPIGENRDSPGYTQYF
v_gene: TRBV2; j_gene: TRBJ2-1; len: 14; CDR3aa: CASSESRQGNEQFF
v_gene: TRBV28; j_gene: TRBJ1-5; len: 19; CDR3aa: CASSYPFGTPRVSNQPQHF
v_gene: TRBV6-2/TRBV6-3; j_gene: TRBJ2-3; len: 17; CDR3aa: CASSYSEGVFDTDTQYF
v_gene: TRBV7-2; j_gene: TRBJ2-1; len: 16; CDR3aa: CASSLASGGAGNEQFF
v_gene: TRBV12-5; j_gene: TRBJ1-5; len: 14; CDR3aa: CASGGDSASGAQHF
v_gene: TRBV28; j_gene: TRBJ1-5; len: 14; CDR3aa: CASLSRLEGQPQHF
v_gene: TRBV18; j_gene: TRBJ2-3; len: 15; CDR3aa: CASSPSASKADTQYF
v_gene: TRBV5-1; j_gene: TRBJ2-7; len: 13; CDR3aa: CASSLPGLYEQYF
v_gene: TRBV19; j_gene: TRBJ2-7; len: 14; CDR3aa: CASRFGQGTYEQYF
v_gene: TRBV7-8; j_gene: TRBJ2-1; len: 13; CDR3aa: CASRERWGNEQFF
v_gene: TRBV28; j_gene: TRBJ1-1; len: 12; CDR3aa: CASSLLNTEAFF
v_gene: TRBV3-1/TRBV3-2; j_gene: TRBJ2-5; len: 15; CDR3aa: CASSHGASGGETQYF
v_gene: TRBV2; j_gene: TRBJ1-3; len: 14; CDR3aa: CASRGRYSGNTIYF
v_gene: TRBV4-2; j_gene: TRBJ2-3; len: 18; CDR3aa: CASSQERFVGASTDTQYF